The subject of this entry is one T cell receptor (beta chain). Profiling relied on immunoSEQ multiplex PCR, and the TCRdb table lists in-frame clones only, not all of them. Of 200,000 to 250,000 clones listed, approximately 83% are singletons. V lost 4 bases and J lost 3; bases outside the gene matches: 6. Germline CDR1 and CDR2: SGDLS and YYNGEE. There are 14 residues in the CDR3. These data are taken from a study of blood T cell repertoires in COVID-19. The wider study: From the United States, Italy and Spain came samples of acute and convalescent COVID-19. Sources were T cells, B-cell-depleted T cells, or PBMCs; the material itself was cDNA or gDNA.

The receptor was isolated from a woman aged 25 to 45 who had recovered from COVID-19. The V and J genes are TRBV9 and TRBJ1-1; 7 bases align to TRBD1. The source material was peripheral blood. Written as DNA, the CDR3 is TGTGCCAGCAGCCTTGGGACAGAGTACACTGAAGCTTTCTTT. This gives the protein CASSLGTEYTEAFF.